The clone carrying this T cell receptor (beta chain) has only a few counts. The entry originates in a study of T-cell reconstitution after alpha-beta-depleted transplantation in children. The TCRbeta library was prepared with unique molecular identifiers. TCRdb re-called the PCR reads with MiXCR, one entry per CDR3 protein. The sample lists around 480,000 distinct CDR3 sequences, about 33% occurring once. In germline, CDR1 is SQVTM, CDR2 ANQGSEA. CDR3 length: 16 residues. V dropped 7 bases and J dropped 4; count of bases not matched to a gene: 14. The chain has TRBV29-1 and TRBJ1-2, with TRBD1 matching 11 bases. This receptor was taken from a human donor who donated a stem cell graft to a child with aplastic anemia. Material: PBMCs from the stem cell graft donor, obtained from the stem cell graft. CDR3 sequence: CSGGPEGTGGTYGYTF. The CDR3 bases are TGCAGCGGGGGCCCCGAGGGGACAGGGGGGACCTATGGCTACACCTTC. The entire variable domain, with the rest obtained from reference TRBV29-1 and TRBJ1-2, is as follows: SAVISQKPSRDICQRGTSLTIQCQVDSQVTMMFWYRQQPGQSLTLIATANQGSEATYESGFVIDKFPISRPNLTFSTLTVSNMSPEDSSIYLCSGGPEGTGGTYGYTFGSGTRLTVV.